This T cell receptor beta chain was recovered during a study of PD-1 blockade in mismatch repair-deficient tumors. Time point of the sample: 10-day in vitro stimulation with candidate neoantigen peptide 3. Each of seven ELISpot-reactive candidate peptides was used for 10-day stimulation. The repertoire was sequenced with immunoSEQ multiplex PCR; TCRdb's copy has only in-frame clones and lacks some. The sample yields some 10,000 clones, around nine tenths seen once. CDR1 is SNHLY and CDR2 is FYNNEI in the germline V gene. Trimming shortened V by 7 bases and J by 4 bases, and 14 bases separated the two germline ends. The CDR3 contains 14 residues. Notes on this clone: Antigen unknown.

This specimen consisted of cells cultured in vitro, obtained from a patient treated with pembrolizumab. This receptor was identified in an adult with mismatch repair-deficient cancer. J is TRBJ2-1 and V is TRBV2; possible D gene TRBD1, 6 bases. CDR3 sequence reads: CASNTGTRYNEQFF. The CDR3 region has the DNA TGTGCCAGCAACACAGGGACGAGGTACAATGAGCAGTTCTTC.